The following is a TCR beta chain sequence with its context. The target antigen is unknown. TCRdb re-analyzed the 5' RACE reads; it lists each CDR3 protein once, without DNA. The record lists 150,000 to 200,000 distinct CDR3 sequences, of which the ten most abundant hold 7.4%. This specimen belongs to a study of monozygotic twins with inflammatory bowel disease. General study findings and limits: No single strong signal or clonotype associated with IBD was supported.

The clonotype originates from a human donor with ulcerative colitis or Crohn's disease, or a healthy co-twin of an affected twin (not recorded which). Sequencing was done on a sample of blood.

The CDR3: CASSKAKRTGFRDLYEQYF. J is TRBJ2-7 and V is TRBV21-1; TCRdb returns TRBD1, unconfirmable since there is no DNA. TRBV21-1 is an annotated pseudogene. The CDR3 length is 19 residues.